The 12 T cell receptor beta chains listed next were all sequenced from one sample in a study of blood T cell repertoires in COVID-19. This table comes from immunoSEQ multiplex PCR, and its TCRdb copy is limited to in-frame clones, with some not included. Found here are 150,000 or so clones, 88% of them singletons; the top ten hold 20% to 30%. Sequencing used peripheral blood. The receptors were gathered from a man aged 60 to 75 with acute or convalescent COVID-19.

The chain is built from TRBV5-6 and TRBJ1-5; D gene uncertain. Trimming cost V 4 bases and J 6 bases, with 14 bases left between them. This CDR3 comprises 14 residues. CDR1 and CDR2 from the germline V gene are SGHDT and YYEEEE. The CDR3 reads CASSRGHAGQPQHF. CDR3 bases: TGTGCCAGCAGCAGAGGGCACGCCGGTCAGCCCCAGCATTTT.

The chain couples TRBV11-2 to TRBJ1-2; D possibly corresponds to TRBD1 (5 bases). This CDR3 is built from 13 residues. Germline values: CDR1 SGHAT, CDR2 FQNNGV. The V end lost 7 bases, the J end lost 6 bases, and 15 bases lay between the germline ends. DNA of the CDR3: TGTGCCAGCACCCGGGGGACCCTCGATGGCTACACCTTC. This gives the protein CASTRGTLDGYTF.

The chain combines TRBV5-4 with TRBJ2-7, with 9 bases aligning to TRBD2. The trim removed 0 bases at V and 3 bases at J, leaving 1 base unmatched. This CDR3 has 14 residues. Germline V gene sequence: CDR1 SGHNT, CDR2 YYREEE (reference sequence). The CDR3 nucleotides are TGTGCCAGCAGCTTGGGACTAGCGGACTACGAGCAGTACTTC. It translates to CASSLGLADYEQYF.

The chain is built from TRBV19 and TRBJ2-1, with D tentatively TRBD2 (5 bases). The germline CDR1 and CDR2 sequences are LNHDA and SQIVND (reference sequence). Trimming took off 6 bases at V and 8 bases at J, with 14 bases between the two ends. The CDR3 is made up of 13 amino acids. The CDR3 bases are TGTGCCAGTAGAAGGACTGGCTCCCATGAGCAGTTCTTC. Translating it yields CASRRTGSHEQFF.

This chain uses TRBV7-3 with TRBJ2-1; D is unclear. Trimming took off 3 bases at V and 0 bases at J, with 9 bases between the two ends. The CDR3 consists of 15 residues. Germline CDR1 is SGHTA and CDR2 is FQGTGA. The CDR3 nucleotides are TGTGCCAGCAGCTTGCGGCGGAGCTCCTACAATGAGCAGTTCTTC. This sequence encodes CASSLRRSSYNEQFF.

This chain links TRBV6-5 with TRBJ1-5; TRBD1 agrees at 7 bases. CDR3 length: 14 amino acids. V gave up 6 bases and J gave up 6 bases; unmatched junction bases: 8. Germline V gives CDR1 MNHEY, CDR2 SVGAGI. The chain's CDR3 is CASRPGQAGQPQHF. DNA of the CDR3: TGTGCCAGCAGACCAGGACAGGCGGGTCAGCCCCAGCATTTT.

This chain uses TRBV5-1 with TRBJ2-4; 8 bases align to TRBD1. The V gene end was trimmed by 0 bases and the J gene end by 4 bases; junction bases not matched to a gene: 9. CDR1 and CDR2 from the germline V gene are SGHRS and YFSETQ. This CDR3 region has 17 residues. CDR3 sequence (DNA): TGCGCCAGCAGCTTGGATGACAGGGGCGGTAAGAAAAACATTCAGTACTTC. This encodes CASSLDDRGGKKNIQYF.

This clone was detected a few times. The genes are TRBV5-4 and TRBJ1-2, with D hard to call. Germline V gene lookup returns CDR1 SGHNT and CDR2 YYREEE (reference sequence). V lost 0 bases, J lost 5 bases, and 11 bases lay in between. This CDR3 spans 14 amino acids. The CDR3 protein is CASSLEGGSYGYTF. CDR3 sequence (DNA): TGTGCCAGCAGCTTGGAGGGAGGGAGTTATGGCTACACCTTC.

The chain joins TRBV27 to TRBJ1-2; D unresolved. The V and J ends lost 4 bases and 4 bases respectively, with 4 bases between them. The CDR3 runs 11 residues. CDR1 MNHEY and CDR2 SMNVEV come from the germline V gene (reference sequence). Written as DNA, the CDR3 is TGTGCCAGCAGTTCGTTCTATGGCTACACCTTC. This sequence encodes CASSSFYGYTF.

V and J are TRBV9 and TRBJ2-5; 7 positions match TRBD2. V lost 1 base and J lost 1; bases outside the gene matches: 7. The CDR3 is made up of 16 amino acids. CDR1 is SGDLS and CDR2 is YYNGEE in the germline V gene. CDR3 in amino acids: CASSVRGGGSQETQYF. The CDR3 DNA follows: TGTGCCAGCAGCGTAAGGGGCGGGGGATCCCAAGAGACCCAGTACTTC.

This clone occurred a few times. The rearrangement joins TRBV24-1 to TRBJ2-7; the match to TRBD1 covers 8 bases. There are 13 residues in the CDR3. Germline values: CDR1 KGHDR, CDR2 SFDVKD. Trimming removed 5 bases from V and 5 bases from J; junction bases left unmatched: 4. The CDR3, as DNA: TGTGCCACCAGTGGGGCGGACAGGGACGAGCAGTACTTC. As protein: CATSGADRDEQYF.

The sample holds one count of this clone. The chain has TRBV24-1 and TRBJ2-1, with 9 positions matching TRBD2. V dropped 3 bases and J dropped 0; count of bases not matched to a gene: 8. Germline CDR1 KGHDR, CDR2 SFDVKD. There are 18 residues in the CDR3. CDR3 protein: CATSDHGLAFRSYNEQFF. The CDR3 DNA sequence: TGTGCCACCAGTGATCACGGACTAGCGTTCCGCTCCTACAATGAGCAGTTCTTC.